The 19 T cell receptor beta chains given below trace back to one sample, sequenced in a study of shared clonotypes between healthy human individuals. Generated by immunoSEQ multiplex PCR, the TCRdb table keeps only in-frame clones and is missing some. The data show more than 2,000,000 clones, approximately 95% seen once. The source material was naive CD4+ T cells from PBMCs. Subset of the sample: CD45RA+ positively selected. These receptors came from a man younger than 35 in good health. Some clones in this sample may be carry-over from other donors' samples.

This chain connects TRBV9 to TRBJ2-3, with D tentatively TRBD2 (5 bases). Germline values: CDR1 SGDLS, CDR2 YYNGEE. There are 15 residues in the CDR3. V dropped 3 bases and J dropped 2 bases, with 13 bases sitting between them. The CDR3 reads CASSAPGRHTDTQYF. In DNA form, the CDR3 reads TGTGCCAGCAGCGCCCCGGGAAGACACACAGATACGCAGTATTTT.

This rearrangement joins TRBV18 to TRBJ2-7; 9 bases map to TRBD1. The CDR3 sequence is 15 residues long. The V gene's germline CDR1 is KGHSH and CDR2 LQKENI. V gave up 0 bases and J gave up 5 bases; unmatched junction bases: 5. This CDR3 is CASSPPGTGLHEQYF. In DNA form, the CDR3 reads TGTGCCAGCTCACCACCAGGGACAGGGTTACACGAGCAGTACTTC.

This sequence joins TRBV11-2 and TRBJ2-1, with 7 nucleotides matching TRBD2. Germline values: CDR1 SGHAT, CDR2 FQNNGV. Trimming cost V 3 bases and J 3 bases; bases outside gene matches: 8. The CDR3 runs 16 residues. CDR3 protein: CASSFRRASGYNEQFF. The CDR3 bases are TGTGCCAGCAGCTTTCGGCGGGCTAGCGGCTACAATGAGCAGTTCTTC.

The chain uses TRBV6-5 and TRBJ2-7; TRBD2 matches 8 bases. Germline V CDR1 and CDR2: MNHEY, SVGAGI. The CDR3 consists of 15 residues. The ends lost 4 bases at V and 2 bases at J; junction bases unmatched: 7. CDR3 sequence: CASSSGGDTAYEQYF. The CDR3 DNA reads as TGTGCCAGCAGTTCCGGGGGGGACACGGCCTACGAGCAGTACTTC.

V gene TRBV7-9 combines with J gene TRBJ2-7; 10 bases are a match to TRBD1. This CDR3 is built from 18 residues. The V and J ends lost 4 bases and 1 base, in that order; junction bases with no gene match: 13. From germline, CDR1 is SEHNR and CDR2 FQNEAQ (reference sequence). The CDR3 sequence: CASSSAPGQGFESYEQYF. The CDR3 DNA follows: TGTGCCAGCAGCTCTGCCCCGGGACAGGGGTTTGAGTCCTACGAGCAGTACTTC.

The rearrangement links TRBV10-3 to TRBJ2-1; 10 bases are shared with TRBD2. The CDR3 length is 13 residues. Per germline, CDR1 ENHRY and CDR2 SYGVKD. Trimming at V came to 6 bases and at J to 8 bases, leaving 4 bases not matched to a gene. CDR3 region: CAIRTSGLDEQFF. The CDR3 DNA is TGTGCCATCAGGACTAGCGGGCTCGATGAGCAGTTCTTC.

This sequence joins TRBV7-3 and TRBJ2-1; tentative D call: TRBD1 (6 bases). Trimming cost V 5 bases and J 3 bases, with 17 bases left between them. CDR1 SGHTA and CDR2 FQGTGA come from the germline V gene. CDR3 length: 16 amino acids. The CDR3 sequence is CASSPFTDRFYNEQFF. Written as DNA, the CDR3 is TGTGCCAGCAGCCCATTCACCGACAGGTTCTACAATGAGCAGTTCTTC.

This chain connects TRBV6-1 to TRBJ1-5; unclear D gene. The CDR3 spans 16 residues. V was trimmed by 1 base and J by 1 base, leaving 11 bases between them. Per germline, CDR1 MNHNS and CDR2 SASEGT. The CDR3 protein is CASSEVMRASNQPQHF. The CDR3 nucleotides read TGTGCCAGCAGTGAAGTTATGCGGGCAAGCAATCAGCCCCAGCATTTT.

The chain recombines TRBV20-1 with TRBJ2-3; unclear D gene. Germline V lookup: CDR1 DFQATT, CDR2 SNEGSKA (reference sequence). The CDR3 contains 10 residues. CDR3 protein: CSHGTDTQYF. The CDR3 DNA is TGCAGCCACGGCACAGATACGCAGTATTTT.

The rearrangement uses TRBV28 and TRBJ2-5; D is unresolved. Trimming took 1 base from V and 0 from J, leaving 3 bases between them. This CDR3 has 13 amino acids. Germline V gene lookup returns CDR1 MDHEN and CDR2 SYDVKM. The CDR3 DNA is TGTGCCAGCAGTTTATTGAACCAAGAGACCCAGTACTTC. It specifies CASSLLNQETQYF.

This clone was observed a single time. This rearrangement joins TRBV28 to TRBJ2-7, with TRBD1 matching 7 bases. The CDR3 is 14 amino acids. Germline V gene data show CDR1 as MDHEN and CDR2 as SYDVKM. Losses at the gene ends were 7 bases for V and 0 bases for J; bases not matched to a gene: 6. The CDR3 DNA reads as TGTGCCAGCACCACCGGGACAGACTCCTACGAGCAGTACTTC. Protein: CASTTGTDSYEQYF.

This CDR3 reads CASSLGTSPNTQYF. The CDR3 DNA reads TGTGCCAGCAGCTTAGGGACTAGTCCAAATACGCAGTATTTT. The chain couples TRBV7-2 to TRBJ2-3; 7 bases line up with TRBD2. The junction had 5 bases not matched to a gene; V was cut back by 1 base and J by 7 bases. There are 14 residues in the CDR3. Germline CDR1 and CDR2: SGHTA and FQGNSA.

This clone has a single count. The V and J genes are TRBV18 and TRBJ2-7; a possible D gene is TRBD1 (5 bases). The CDR3 length is 15 residues. With 1 base removed from V and 0 bases from J, the gap between germline ends came to 10 bases. CDR1 and CDR2 (germline): KGHSH, LQKENI. CDR3 DNA sequence: TGTGCCAGCTCACCACGGGGCGAAAGCTCCTACGAGCAGTACTTC. Its protein product is CASSPRGESSYEQYF.

The genes are TRBV27 and TRBJ2-1; D may be TRBD2 (5 bases). CDR1 MNHEY and CDR2 SMNVEV come from the germline V gene (reference sequence). Trimming removed 5 bases at V and 7 bases at J, with 12 bases between. The CDR3 is 13 amino acids. The CDR3 sequence is CASSPLRGNEQFF. DNA for the CDR3: TGTGCCAGCAGTCCACTCCGCGGGAATGAGCAGTTCTTC.

As for this clone: The same CDR3 also results from other DNA sequences found in this sample. The gene calls are TRBV6-1 and TRBJ2-7, with 8 bases fitting TRBD1. This CDR3 spans 13 amino acids. The V gene end was trimmed by 5 bases and the J gene end by 4 bases; junction bases not matched to a gene: 4. Per germline, CDR1 MNHNS and CDR2 SASEGT. CDR3: CASSRDRTYEQYF. The CDR3 region has the DNA TGTGCCAGCAGTAGGGACAGGACGTACGAGCAGTACTTC.

The chain recombines TRBV7-9 with TRBJ1-1; D perhaps matches TRBD1 (5 bases). CDR3 size: 15 residues. The germline V and J ends were trimmed by 2 bases and 2 bases, with 12 bases remaining between them. The germline CDR1 and CDR2 sequences are SEHNR and FQNEAQ (reference sequence). The CDR3 here is CASSLKGHTNTEAFF. CDR3 DNA: TGTGCCAGCAGCTTAAAGGGGCACACAAACACTGAAGCTTTCTTT.

The J gene is TRBJ1-1, the V gene TRBV7-3; TRBD1 aligns across 7 bases. CDR1 and CDR2 (germline): SGHTA, FQGTGA. The CDR3 totals 14 residues. Trimming took 4 bases from V and 5 from J; bases not matched to a gene: 7. DNA of the CDR3: TGTGCCAGCAGCTACAGGGGTTCTGGGACTGAAGCTTTCTTT. Its translation is CASSYRGSGTEAFF.

The rearrangement links TRBV14 to TRBJ2-7; D remains unclear. The ends were cut back, 1 base at V and 9 bases at J, with 10 bases in the middle. CDR1 is SGHDN and CDR2 is FVKESK in the germline V gene. This CDR3 spans 12 amino acids. CDR3 bases: TGTGCCAGCAGCCAAGGGGCCCGACGGCAGTACTTC. It is translated as CASSQGARRQYF.

J is TRBJ1-1 and V is TRBV6-1; D might be TRBD1 (6 bases). Germline-derived CDR1 and CDR2 are MNHNS and SASEGT. CDR3 length: 14 residues. Trimming shortened V by 0 bases and J by 7 bases, and 12 bases separated the two germline ends. The CDR3 nucleotides are TGTGCCAGCAGTGAAGCGGGCAGGGGAGATGAAGCTTTCTTT. This gives the protein CASSEAGRGDEAFF.